The rows below give T cell receptor beta chains drawn from one sample of a study of TIL therapy for anti-PD-1-resistant metastatic lung cancer. Only in-frame clones appear in the TCRdb table, and some are missing; sequencing was by immunoSEQ multiplex PCR. The sample consists of about 45,000 clones, around 80% of them appearing once. The sample in question was blood, obtained at baseline. The receptor source for this set is a man between 70 and 80 years old with non-small cell lung cancer. CDR3s include the opening cysteine and the closing phenylalanine or tryptophan. Each record gives: J gene, clone size, D gene, V gene, CDR3 length, CDR3 DNA, CDR3 protein. D genes are given only for firm matches. Part of the rows lack a size; the others show once, few, many or a class for expanded clones.

J: TRBJ1-2
size: -
D: -
V: TRBV19
length: 14
DNA: TGTGCCACCAGAGGGGGGGCCGTGAACTATGGCTACACCTTC
CDR3: CATRGGAVNYGYTF

J: TRBJ2-5
size: -
D: -
V: TRBV28
length: 18
DNA: TGTGCCAGCAGTATAATAGCCGGGCGGGAAGGAAAGCAAGAGACCCAGTACTTC
CDR3: CASSIIAGREGKQETQYF

J: TRBJ2-7
size: -
D: TRBD2
V: TRBV27
length: 14
DNA: TGTGCCAGCAGTTTATCGCGGGAGGGCGGCGAGCAGTACTTC
CDR3: CASSLSREGGEQYF

J: TRBJ2-7
size: -
D: -
V: TRBV7-9
length: 13
DNA: TGTGCCAGCAGTTTATCAATAGGGGTCGAGCAGTACTTC
CDR3: CASSLSIGVEQYF

J: TRBJ2-5
size: -
D: -
V: TRBV5-1
length: 14
DNA: TGCGCCAGCAGCTCTGGAGCGTTCCAAGAGACCCAGTACTTC
CDR3: CASSSGAFQETQYF

J: TRBJ2-5
size: -
D: -
V: TRBV19
length: 16
DNA: TGTGCCAGTAGTATAGATCTATGGGGCAGACAAGAGACCCAGTACTTC
CDR3: CASSIDLWGRQETQYF

J: TRBJ2-2
size: -
D: TRBD1
V: TRBV5-1
length: 17
DNA: TGCGCCAGCAGAAGGACAGGCTCCAATTCGAACACCGGGGAGCTGTTTTTT
CDR3: CASRRTGSNSNTGELFF

J: TRBJ2-5
size: -
D: -
V: TRBV7-6
length: 14
DNA: TGTGCCAGCAGCCAGACCGGGTTCCAAGAGACCCAGTACTTC
CDR3: CASSQTGFQETQYF

J: TRBJ2-1
size: -
D: TRBD2
V: TRBV5-6
length: 16
DNA: TGTGCCAGCAGCTTGGAGGGCGGGAGGTGGTACAATGAGCAGTTCTTC
CDR3: CASSLEGGRWYNEQFF

J: TRBJ2-6
size: once
D: -
V: TRBV9
length: 20
DNA: TGTGCCAGCAGCGTACCCCCTTTCACAGGGTACGGGTCTGGGGCCAACGTCCTGACTTTC
CDR3: CASSVPPFTGYGSGANVLTF

J: TRBJ1-4
size: -
D: -
V: TRBV27
length: 15
DNA: TGTGCCAGCAGTATTACAGGTGTTGCTAATGAAAAACTGTTTTTT
CDR3: CASSITGVANEKLFF

J: TRBJ2-7
size: -
D: TRBD1
V: TRBV9
length: 15
DNA: TGTGCCAGCAGCGTAGAACAGGGGAGCTCCTACGAGCAGTACTTC
CDR3: CASSVEQGSSYEQYF

J: TRBJ2-7
size: -
D: -
V: TRBV7-9
length: 15
DNA: TGTGCCAGCAGCTCTACCCGGGACTCTCCGGGGGAGCAGTACTTC
CDR3: CASSSTRDSPGEQYF

J: TRBJ2-7
size: few
D: -
V: TRBV6-6
length: 14
DNA: TGTGCCAGCAGCCGGGACCCTAGCTCCTACGAGCAGTACTTC
CDR3: CASSRDPSSYEQYF

J: TRBJ1-5
size: -
D: -
V: TRBV12-2
length: 17
DNA: TGTGCAAGTCGCTCACCGGGACAGGGGTGGTTTGGGCAGCCCCAGCATTTT
CDR3: CASRSPGQGWFGQPQHF

J: TRBJ2-3
size: once
D: -
V: TRBV5-1
length: 14
DNA: TGCGCCAGCAGCTTGGGACTTTCCCAAGATACGCAGTATTTT
CDR3: CASSLGLSQDTQYF

J: TRBJ2-7
size: -
D: TRBD1
V: TRBV7-9
length: 15
DNA: TGTGCCAGCAGCGGCCGGGACAGGGGGCTCTACGAGCAGTACTTC
CDR3: CASSGRDRGLYEQYF

J: TRBJ1-1
size: -
D: -
V: TRBV29-1
length: 11
DNA: TGCAGCGACAGGGAAAACACTGAAGCTTTCTTT
CDR3: CSDRENTEAFF

J: TRBJ1-5
size: -
D: -
V: TRBV11-2
length: 13
DNA: TGTGCCAGCAGCTTAAGTAGGTTTCAGCCCCAGCATTTT
CDR3: CASSLSRFQPQHF

J: TRBJ1-1
size: -
D: -
V: TRBV21-1
length: 14
DNA: TGTGCCAGCAGCAAATGGGCGAGAAACACTGAAGCTTTCTTT
CDR3: CASSKWARNTEAFF

J: TRBJ2-3
size: -
D: -
V: TRBV19
length: 16
DNA: TGTGCCAGTAGTATAGATCTCAGACATAGCACAGATACGCAGTATTTT
CDR3: CASSIDLRHSTDTQYF

J: TRBJ1-2
size: few
D: TRBD1
V: TRBV19
length: 13
DNA: TGTGCCAGTAGTAGGGACAGAGCGTATGGCTACACCTTC
CDR3: CASSRDRAYGYTF

J: TRBJ2-3
size: -
D: TRBD2
V: TRBV27
length: 18
DNA: TGTGCCAGCAACCGAAGGCAACTAGCGGGAGTTAAGACAGATACGCAGTATTTT
CDR3: CASNRRQLAGVKTDTQYF

J: TRBJ2-7
size: -
D: TRBD1
V: TRBV30
length: 12
DNA: TGTGCCTGGAGTCGACAGGGGTACGAGCAGTACTTC
CDR3: CAWSRQGYEQYF